The 16 T cell receptor beta chains given below trace back to one sample, sequenced in a study of blood T cell repertoires in COVID-19. Sequencing used immunoSEQ multiplex PCR; TCRdb keeps in-frame clones, though not all of them. The sample yields approximately 100,000 clones, roughly 76% seen once. The specimen was peripheral blood. The receptors shown here come from a human donor in a cohort sampled during active COVID-19.

The chain joins TRBV4-2 to TRBJ1-4; D is uncertain. The V gene's germline CDR1 is LGHNA and CDR2 YNFKEQ. The CDR3 has 16 residues. With 1 base removed from V and 0 bases from J, the gap between germline ends came to 9 bases. The CDR3 reads CASSQVGSSTNEKLFF. As DNA, the CDR3 is TGTGCCAGCAGCCAAGTGGGCTCATCAACTAATGAAAAACTGTTTTTT.

This clone has a handful of counts. V is TRBV29-1 and J is TRBJ2-7, with TRBD1 matching over 7 bases. Trimming cost V 4 bases and J 0 bases; bases outside gene matches: 3. In germline, CDR1 is SQVTM, CDR2 ANQGSEA. The CDR3 has 13 residues. The CDR3 DNA reads TGCAGCGTTGGGGGACAGCTCTCCTACGAGCAGTACTTC. Translated: CSVGGQLSYEQYF.

This clone was seen a few times. The chain recombines TRBV19 with TRBJ1-3; the D is unclear. CDR3 length: 13 amino acids. Deletions cut 5 bases from V and 4 bases from J, with 9 bases between. The germline CDR1 and CDR2 sequences are LNHDA and SQIVND (reference sequence). The CDR3 region is CASSLAAGNTIYF. CDR3 DNA sequence: TGTGCCAGTAGTCTGGCGGCCGGAAACACCATATATTTT.

The count of this clone is one. The chain uses TRBV29-1 and TRBJ2-7, with a possible D match to TRBD1 (6 bases). Trimming took 0 bases from V and 5 from J, leaving 17 bases between them. This CDR3 region has 15 residues. Germline V gives CDR1 SQVTM, CDR2 ANQGSEA. CDR3 coding DNA: TGCAGCGTTGAAGATCCCCAACAGGGTAACCACGAGCAGTACTTC. Its translation: CSVEDPQQGNHEQYF.

This clone was found a few times. V and J are TRBV3-1 (or the pseudogene TRBV3-2) and TRBJ2-7, with no clear D. V lost 4 bases and J lost 6, with 10 bases in between. CDR1 is LGHDT and CDR2 is YNNKEL in the germline V gene (reference sequence). The length of the CDR3 is 12 residues. This chain's CDR3 is CASSLALSEQYF. Here the CDR3 DNA reads TGTGCCAGCAGCCTCGCACTAAGCGAGCAGTACTTC.

The gene calls are TRBV7-9 and TRBJ2-7; tentatively, D is TRBD1 (6 bases). Germline V gene sequence: CDR1 SEHNR, CDR2 FQNEAQ (reference sequence). The V gene lost 5 bases and the J gene lost 2 bases, with 10 bases spanning the gap. The CDR3 length is 13 residues. CDR3 in amino acids: CASSPRDTYEQYF. In DNA, the CDR3 is TGTGCCAGCAGCCCCCGGGACACCTACGAGCAGTACTTC.

The chain uses TRBV4-3 and TRBJ2-7; D is uncertain. Germline V gene data show CDR1 as LGHNA and CDR2 as YSLEER. There are 15 residues in the CDR3. Trimming left V 0 bases short and J 0 bases short, with 9 bases between. The CDR3 DNA reads as TGCGCCAGCAGCCAAGATAAGGCTAGCTCCTACGAGCAGTACTTC. Translated, it gives CASSQDKASSYEQYF.

The chain combines TRBV30 with TRBJ1-1; the match to TRBD1 covers 7 bases. The length of the CDR3 is 16 residues. Losses at the gene ends were 4 bases for V and 1 base for J; bases not matched to a gene: 12. CDR1 is GTSNPN and CDR2 is SVGIG in the germline V gene (reference sequence). The CDR3 spells CAWKTKPTGPNTEAFF. Here the CDR3 DNA reads TGTGCCTGGAAGACCAAACCGACAGGGCCGAACACTGAAGCTTTCTTT.

The chain employs TRBV24-1 and TRBJ2-2; D may be TRBD1 (6 bases). Trimming removed 2 bases at V and 6 bases at J, with 9 bases between. The length of the CDR3 is 14 residues. The germline V gene encodes CDR1 KGHDR and CDR2 SFDVKD. The CDR3 loop is CATSDSQGPGELFF. The CDR3 region has the DNA TGTGCCACCAGTGATTCTCAGGGGCCCGGGGAGCTGTTTTTT.

This chain connects TRBV5-6 to TRBJ1-6, with D possibly matching TRBD1 (6 bases). The CDR3 contains 14 residues. Trimming removed 3 bases at V and 7 bases at J, with 11 bases between. The germline V gene has CDR1 SGHDT and CDR2 YYEEEE. CDR3 in amino acids: CASSYDRTNSPLHF. For the CDR3, the DNA is TGTGCCAGCAGCTACGACAGGACGAATTCACCCCTCCACTTT.

The chain has TRBV6-5 and TRBJ1-1; possibly TRBD1 for D (6 bases). With 2 bases removed from V and 4 bases from J, the gap between germline ends came to 14 bases. Germline loops: CDR1 MNHEY, CDR2 SVGAGI. The CDR3 loop spans 15 amino acids. CDR3 protein: CASSYAGARGTEAFF. The CDR3 coding sequence is TGTGCCAGCAGTTACGCGGGGGCGCGGGGCACTGAAGCTTTCTTT.

This clone was detected once. The rearrangement joins TRBV7-9 to TRBJ2-7, with 9 bases fitting TRBD1. The ends lost 5 bases at V and 2 bases at J; junction bases unmatched: 4. Germline-derived CDR1 and CDR2 are SEHNR and FQNEAQ (reference sequence). The CDR3 is made up of 14 amino acids. The CDR3 region is CASSPGQGPYEQYF. As DNA, the CDR3 is TGTGCCAGCAGCCCGGGACAGGGCCCCTACGAGCAGTACTTC. Supplemented by reference TRBV7-9 and TRBJ2-7, the full variable domain reads DTGVSQNPRHKITKRGQNVTFRCDPISEHNRLYWYRQTLGQGPEFLTYFQNEAQLEKSRLLSDRFSAERPKGSFSTLEIQRTEQGDSAMYLCASSPGQGPYEQYFGPGTRLTVT.

The genes are TRBV6-6 and TRBJ1-3, with 8 nucleotides matching TRBD1. V trimming: 6 bases; J trimming: 0 bases; junction bases outside the gene matches: 7. CDR1 is MNHNY, CDR2 SVGAGI, per germline (reference sequence). This CDR3 comprises 16 residues. CDR3 bases: TGTGCCAGCAGGTCACAGGGGGGAAACTCTGGAAACACCATATATTTT. It codes for CASRSQGGNSGNTIYF.

This chain uses TRBV21-1 with TRBJ2-7; the table's D call TRBD2 went unverified against the DNA. TRBV21-1 counts as a pseudogene. CDR3 length: 10 residues. CDR3: CASSAGGEYF. Here the CDR3 DNA reads TGTGCCAGCAGCGCAGGAGGTGAGTACTTC.

The CDR3 DNA sequence: TGTGCCAGCAGCTTGAGCACAGGGGGCGGCTATGGCTACACCTTC. Its translation is CASSLSTGGGYGYTF. The chain carries TRBV7-2 and TRBJ1-2, with TRBD1 matching over 9 bases. Germline assignment: CDR1 SGHTA and CDR2 FQGNSA. The CDR3 is made up of 15 amino acids. V dropped 3 bases and J dropped 4; count of bases not matched to a gene: 6.

V is TRBV6-5 and J is TRBJ2-7; 8 bases fit TRBD1. CDR1 and CDR2 (germline): MNHEY, SVGAGI. V shed 7 bases, J shed 1 base, and the junction held 6 bases outside the gene matches. There are 14 residues in the CDR3. The CDR3 is CASTRTGSSYEQYF. The CDR3 DNA reads as TGTGCCAGCACCCGGACAGGGAGTTCCTACGAGCAGTACTTC.